These T cell receptor beta chains were read from a single sample in a study of blood T cell repertoires in COVID-19. Assay: immunoSEQ multiplex PCR; the TCRdb copy retains only in-frame clones and omits some. Found here are around 26,000 clones, less than 85% of them singletons; the top ten hold roughly 31%. Sequencing used peripheral blood. Source of these receptors: a human donor in a cohort sampled during active COVID-19. Each CDR3 is given with its conserved first and last residue. Fields, in order: J gene, D gene, clone size, V gene, CDR3 protein, CDR3 DNA. D genes are given only for firm matches. Where a row states a size, it is once, few, many or the class of an expanded clone; other rows omit it.

TRBJ1-1 TRBD1 - TRBV9 CASSPQGGTTEAFF TGTGCCAGCAGCCCCCAGGGGGGCACCACTGAAGCTTTCTTT
TRBJ2-7 - - TRBV6-2/TRBV6-3 CASSYRTGTYEQYF TGTGCCAGCAGTTACCGGACGGGGACCTACGAGCAGTACTTC
TRBJ1-6 - few TRBV5-1 CASREARALGSPLHF TGCGCCAGCAGGGAAGCCAGGGCCTTGGGGTCACCCCTCCACTTT
TRBJ1-4 TRBD1 - TRBV7-2 CASSRTGLNEKLFF TGTGCCAGCAGCCGGACAGGGCTAAATGAAAAACTGTTTTTT
TRBJ2-7 - - TRBV19 CASSIAQQGFHEQYF TGTGCCAGTAGTATTGCGCAACAGGGTTTCCACGAGCAGTACTTC
TRBJ2-3 TRBD1 - TRBV7-2 CASSLYDRGRGLGTDTQYF TGTGCCAGCAGCTTATATGACAGGGGGCGCGGACTTGGCACAGATACGCAGTATTTT
TRBJ2-7 TRBD1 - TRBV4-3 CASSPNRGFDEQYF TGCGCCAGCAGCCCAAACAGGGGATTCGACGAGCAGTACTTC
TRBJ1-2 - once TRBV30 CAWSIGRDLRGYTF TGTGCCTGGAGTATAGGGCGGGACTTGAGGGGCTACACCTTC
TRBJ2-7 - - TRBV3-1/TRBV3-2 CASSQDWEREQYF TGTGCCAGCAGCCAAGACTGGGAGCGAGAGCAGTACTTC
TRBJ2-7 - - TRBV4-1 CASSQDLAGNEQYF TGCGCCAGCAGCCAAGATCTCGCGGGGAACGAGCAGTACTTC
TRBJ1-1 - - TRBV5-4 CASSLAGEAFF TGTGCCAGCAGCCTCGCCGGTGAAGCTTTCTTT
TRBJ1-2 TRBD1 - TRBV4-1 CASSQGGQATNYGYTF TGCGCCAGCAGCCAAGGGGGACAGGCAACTAACTATGGCTACACCTTC
TRBJ1-1 TRBD1 - TRBV28 CASSYRGTEAFF TGTGCCAGCAGTTACAGGGGCACTGAAGCTTTCTTT
TRBJ2-7 - few TRBV5-5 CASSSQGQLNGEQYF TGTGCCAGCAGCTCCCAAGGACAGCTAAACGGGGAGCAGTACTTC
TRBJ2-5 - - TRBV7-9 CASGRRFQETQYF TGTGCCAGCGGCAGGAGGTTCCAAGAGACCCAGTACTTC
TRBJ2-3 - - TRBV6-5 CASAKPGTDTQYF TGTGCCAGCGCGAAGCCGGGCACAGATACGCAGTATTTT
TRBJ2-2 - - TRBV3-1/TRBV3-2 CASSQYLTGAATGELFF TGTGCCAGCAGCCAATACCTTACGGGAGCGGCCACCGGGGAGCTGTTTTTT
TRBJ2-1 - once TRBV6-1 CASSEVGFGNEQFF TGTGCCAGCAGTGAAGTGGGTTTCGGGAATGAGCAGTTCTTC
TRBJ1-3 - once TRBV27 CASSLPLSPSSGNTIYF TGTGCCAGCAGTCTCCCTCTTAGTCCTAGCTCTGGAAACACCATATATTTT
TRBJ2-1 - - TRBV2 CASSRLGSYNEQFF TGTGCCAGCTCGAGACTAGGGTCCTACAATGAGCAGTTCTTC
TRBJ1-5 TRBD1 - TRBV7-2 CASSLDGQGGNQPQHF TGTGCCAGCAGCTTAGATGGACAGGGAGGCAATCAGCCCCAGCATTTT
TRBJ2-2 TRBD1 - TRBV28 CASRGDRGNTGELFF TGTGCCAGCAGGGGTGACAGGGGAAACACCGGGGAGCTGTTTTTT
TRBJ2-5 - once TRBV7-9 CASSFGTPETQYF TGTGCCAGCAGCTTCGGGACACCTGAGACCCAGTACTTC
TRBJ2-7 - - TRBV2 CASSLDFPDEQYF TGTGCCAGCAGCTTGGACTTCCCTGACGAGCAGTACTTC
TRBJ2-2 TRBD1 - TRBV5-4 CASTETGDPRELFF TGTGCCAGCACCGAGACAGGGGACCCTCGGGAGCTGTTTTTT
TRBJ1-1 TRBD1 few TRBV6-5 CASKGTGNKILEAFF TGTGCCAGCAAAGGGACAGGAAATAAAATACTCGAGGCTTTCTTT
TRBJ1-2 - - TRBV6-2/TRBV6-3 CASSYRTEYGYTF TGTGCCAGCAGTTACCGTACCGAGTATGGCTACACCTTC
TRBJ1-5 - - TRBV5-6 CASTLGRGRNQPQHF TGTGCCAGCACCTTAGGCAGGGGCAGAAATCAGCCCCAGCATTTT
TRBJ2-7 - - TRBV30 CAWSGGLAENYEQYF TGTGCCTGGAGCGGGGGGCTAGCTGAAAATTACGAGCAGTACTTC
TRBJ2-7 - few TRBV5-1 CASSLDRDEQYF TGCGCCAGCAGCTTGGACAGAGACGAGCAGTACTTC
TRBJ2-1 - - TRBV7-2 CASSLLRGEQFF TGTGCCAGCAGCTTGCTGCGTGGTGAGCAGTTCTTC
TRBJ2-7 TRBD2 - TRBV2 CASSVGLAGAGSYEQYF TGTGCCAGCAGTGTAGGACTAGCGGGGGCGGGCTCCTACGAGCAGTACTTC
TRBJ2-7 - - TRBV6-6 CASSPSSFEQYF TGTGCCAGCAGTCCCTCTAGCTTCGAGCAGTACTTC
TRBJ1-4 - - TRBV19 CASRGPYNEKLFF TGTGCCAGCAGGGGACCCTATAATGAAAAACTGTTTTTT
TRBJ1-5 - once TRBV7-2 CASSLEAGAWNQPQHF TGTGCCAGCAGCTTAGAAGCAGGGGCATGGAATCAGCCCCAGCATTTT
TRBJ2-3 TRBD2 - TRBV7-2 CASRSGGGTDTQYF TGTGCCAGCAGGTCCGGGGGGGGCACAGATACGCAGTATTTT
TRBJ2-1 TRBD1 - TRBV19 CASSTRQGNNEQFF TGTGCCAGTAGTACCCGACAGGGGAACAATGAGCAGTTCTTC
TRBJ1-1 TRBD1 - TRBV18 CASSTDRVVTEAFF TGTGCCAGCTCAACAGACAGGGTCGTTACTGAAGCTTTCTTT
TRBJ1-5 - few TRBV19 CASSMGSRGNQPQHF TGTGCCAGTAGTATGGGGAGCCGAGGCAATCAGCCCCAGCATTTT
TRBJ2-7 - - TRBV5-1 CASSLDPGLGGEQYF TGCGCCAGCAGCTTGGACCCAGGTCTCGGTGGCGAGCAGTACTTC
TRBJ1-4 TRBD1 - TRBV11-2 CASSPAAGGSANEKLFF TGTGCCAGCAGCCCGGCGGCAGGGGGTTCAGCTAATGAAAAACTGTTTTTT
TRBJ1-6 - - TRBV18 CASSPFGRENSPLHF TGTGCCAGCTCACCATTCGGGAGGGAGAATTCACCCCTCCACTTT
TRBJ1-4 - - TRBV14 CASSQVAEKLFF TGTGCCAGCAGCCAAGTGGCTGAAAAACTGTTTTTT
TRBJ1-5 TRBD1 - TRBV19 CASSILATGSSNQPQHF TGTGCCAGTAGTATATTAGCGACAGGGAGCAGCAATCAGCCCCAGCATTTT
TRBJ2-7 - - TRBV7-2 CASSLAQGYEQYF TGTGCCAGCAGCTTAGCCCAGGGCTACGAGCAGTACTTC
TRBJ1-5 - few TRBV5-6 CASSPRANSNQPQHF TGTGCCAGCAGCCCCAGGGCTAATAGCAATCAGCCCCAGCATTTT
TRBJ1-1 - - TRBV28 CASSLRGFMNTEAFF TGTGCCAGCAGTTTAAGGGGGTTCATGAACACTGAAGCTTTCTTT
TRBJ2-2 TRBD1 - TRBV9 CASSVVGTGGTGELFF TGTGCCAGCAGCGTAGTGGGGACAGGGGGCACCGGGGAGCTGTTTTTT
TRBJ1-3 - - TRBV29-1 CSVEPGAGNTIYF TGCAGCGTTGAACCCGGGGCTGGAAACACCATATATTTT
TRBJ1-1 - - TRBV6-2/TRBV6-3 CASSPLGGARLDTEAFF TGTGCCAGCAGCCCTCTAGGGGGGGCGCGGTTGGACACTGAAGCTTTCTTT
TRBJ2-7 TRBD1 - TRBV6-5 CASRTGTGGYEQYF TGTGCCAGCAGAACCGGGACAGGGGGCTACGAGCAGTACTTC
TRBJ1-1 TRBD1 - TRBV28 CASSRPTGESEAFF TGTGCCAGCAGCCGCCCTACAGGGGAAAGCGAAGCTTTCTTT
TRBJ1-2 - few TRBV7-2 CASSSTSGYTF TGTGCCAGCAGCTCCACAAGTGGCTACACCTTC
TRBJ1-2 - few TRBV14 CASSQGPLYGYTF TGTGCCAGCAGCCAGGGCCCTCTGTATGGCTACACCTTC
TRBJ1-4 TRBD1 - TRBV4-1 CASSQDRDRGPANEKLFF TGCGCCAGCAGCCAAGACCGGGACAGGGGGCCGGCTAATGAAAAACTGTTTTTT
TRBJ1-2 - - TRBV7-9 CASSITGDRPVF TGTGCCAGCAGCATCACGGGGGACCGCCCGGTCTTC
TRBJ2-1 - - TRBV27 CASSLSEGGEQFF TGTGCCAGCAGTTTATCGGAGGGAGGTGAGCAGTTCTTC
TRBJ1-1 TRBD1 - TRBV28 CASSLANRGNTEAFF TGTGCCAGCAGTTTAGCCAACAGGGGGAACACTGAAGCTTTCTTT
TRBJ2-1 TRBD2 once TRBV7-6 CASSPTTSSPYNEQFF TGTGCCAGCAGCCCGACGACTAGCAGCCCATACAATGAGCAGTTCTTC